This note documents a single TCR beta chain sequence. The target antigen is unknown. The PCR was carried out with 60 Vbeta primers and 13 Jbeta primers. The table came from immunoSEQ multiplex PCR; TCRdb's copy has only in-frame clones and leaves some out. Of about 180,000 clones in the sample, around 80% were seen once. This record belongs to a study of cytomegalovirus exposure and HLA in healthy donors. Study-wide findings and caveats: A reported reduction in N-insertions relative to the approximately 640-donor mean was seen in an Asian-associated ancestry cluster in a later analysis. It was reportedly the case that the classifier diagnosed cytomegalovirus status with high specificity and sensitivity. Researchers counted about 150 TCR beta chains as cytomegalovirus-associated.

The CDR3 runs 16 residues. The V segment lost 4 bases and the J segment 3 bases; nucleotides outside the gene matches: 12. Germline loops: CDR1 SGHRS, CDR2 YFSETQ. The TCR was taken from a girl between 5 and 17 years old in good health and CMV-seropositive. Sequenced sample: PBMCs. The chain employs TRBV5-1 and TRBJ1-2, with 7 bases fitting TRBD1. CDR3: CASSIGQVAFYYGYTF. DNA for the CDR3: TGCGCCAGCAGCATTGGACAGGTCGCTTTTTACTATGGCTACACCTTC.